This T cell receptor (beta chain) was identified during a study of blood T cell repertoires in COVID-19. Study-level information: The United States, Italy and Spain supplied acute and convalescent COVID-19 samples. The analysed material was cDNA or gDNA that came from T cells, B-cell-depleted T cells, or PBMCs.

Germline assignment: CDR1 MNHEY and CDR2 SMNVEV (reference sequence). With 6 bases removed from V and 0 bases from J, the gap between germline ends came to 11 bases. This CDR3 spans 14 amino acids. In the study's own analysis: Estimates of nucleated cell counts were drawn from the amplification of reference gene primers. Data came from immunoSEQ multiplex PCR; TCRdb stores just in-frame clones and leaves some out. V and J calls and clone size are given by that table; D and trimming were obtained from the DNA. The sample holds over 150,000 clones, around 85% seen once. This clonotype was obtained from an older woman with acute or convalescent COVID-19. This chain joins TRBV27 and TRBJ1-1; no definite D call. The sequencing input was peripheral blood. This CDR3 reads CASRAPDMNTEAFF. For the CDR3, the DNA is TGTGCCAGCAGGGCCCCAGACATGAACACTGAAGCTTTCTTT.